The clone carrying this T cell receptor beta chain is labeled as medium-sized. Its antigen is still unknown. Memory CD4+ T cells were sorted as CD4+CD45RO+CD25- cells. Semi-nested PCR with Nested Universal Primer A followed constant-region reverse priming of full-length variable regions. TCRdb reprocessed the 5' RACE reads with MiXCR, giving one entry per CDR3 protein. The sample holds 7,000 to 9,000 distinct CDR3 sequences, roughly 16% seen once. General study points: Tumor Tregs overlapped most with tumor, then blood, naive CD4+ cells. Tumor memory CD4+ T cell TCR gene usage was found to cluster with blood and lymph node memory CD4+ cells and with lymph node naive CD4+ cells.

CDR3 size: 15 residues. CDR1 and CDR2 (germline): SGHRS, YFSETQ. Losses at the gene ends were 4 bases for V and 7 bases for J; bases not matched to a gene: 10. This sequence was found in a female donor with breast cancer. Source material: memory CD4+ T cells sorted from blood. Subset defined: memory CD4+ T cells, CD4+CD45RO+CD25-. The chain combines TRBV5-1 with TRBJ2-1; TRBD2 aligns across 8 bases. In nucleotides, the CDR3 is TGCGCCAGCAGCGTAGGGACTAGGACGAGGAATGAGCAGTTCTTC. This translates into CASSVGTRTRNEQFF.